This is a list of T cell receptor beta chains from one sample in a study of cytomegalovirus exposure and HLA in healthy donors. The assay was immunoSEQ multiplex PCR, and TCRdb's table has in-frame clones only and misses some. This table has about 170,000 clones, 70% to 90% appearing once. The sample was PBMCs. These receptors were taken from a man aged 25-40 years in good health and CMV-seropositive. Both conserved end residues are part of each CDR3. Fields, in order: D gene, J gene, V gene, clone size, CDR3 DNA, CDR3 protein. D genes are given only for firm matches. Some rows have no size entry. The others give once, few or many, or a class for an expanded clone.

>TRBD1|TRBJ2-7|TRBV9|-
TGTGCCAGCAGCGTAGGACAGGGGGCCTACGAGCAGTACTTC
CASSVGQGAYEQYF
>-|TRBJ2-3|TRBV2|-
TGTGCCAGCAGTGAACAACTAGAGGCGTATACGCAGTATTTT
CASSEQLEAYTQYF
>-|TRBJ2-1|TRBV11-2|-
TGTGCCAGCAGCTTAGGTTTAAGGGGGAGTGGGAATGAGCAGTTCTTC
CASSLGLRGSGNEQFF
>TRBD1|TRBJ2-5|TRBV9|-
TGTGCCAGCAGCGTAAAGGACAGGGCGACAGAGACCCAGTACTTC
CASSVKDRATETQYF
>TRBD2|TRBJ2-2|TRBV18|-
TGTGCCAGCTCACCATCCCCTGCTAGCGGACTAAAGACATCGAACACCGGGGAGCTGTTTTTT
CASSPSPASGLKTSNTGELFF
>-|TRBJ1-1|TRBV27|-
TGTGCCAGCAGCCCCCGACAGGTGAACACTGAAGCTTTCTTT
CASSPRQVNTEAFF
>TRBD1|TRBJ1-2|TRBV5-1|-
TGCGCCAGCAGCTTGGCGGTTCAGGGGGTGGTCAACTATGGCTACACCTTC
CASSLAVQGVVNYGYTF
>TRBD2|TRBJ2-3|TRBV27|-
TGTGCCAGCTCCCCAAGAGGGAGGGGTGCGAGTACAGATACGCAGTATTTT
CASSPRGRGASTDTQYF
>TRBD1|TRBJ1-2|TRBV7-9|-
TGTTCCAGCGCCTTAGCGGGGACAGGGTCCACCTTC
CSSALAGTGSTF
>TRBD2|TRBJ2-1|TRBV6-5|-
TGTGCCAGCAGTTATAGCGGGGCTTCCTACAATGAGCAGTTCTTC
CASSYSGASYNEQFF
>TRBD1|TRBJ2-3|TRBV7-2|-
TGTGCCAGCAGCTTAAGAGGGGGCAACAATCTTCCCGCAGATACGCAGTATTTT
CASSLRGGNNLPADTQYF
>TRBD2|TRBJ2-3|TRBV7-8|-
TGTGCCAGCAGCTCGAGCGGGATCCCCTATACGCAGTATTTT
CASSSSGIPYTQYF
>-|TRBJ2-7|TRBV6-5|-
TGTGCCAGCAGTTACTCGCGTCGGGTCACCTACGAGCAGTACTTC
CASSYSRRVTYEQYF
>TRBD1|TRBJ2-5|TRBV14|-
TGTGCCAGCAGCCAAGCTACGCACAGGGGTTCGGAGACCCAGTACTTC
CASSQATHRGSETQYF
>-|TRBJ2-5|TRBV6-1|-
TGTGCCAGCAGCGTCACCACAGGGCGCGGGGAGACCCAGTACTTC
CASSVTTGRGETQYF
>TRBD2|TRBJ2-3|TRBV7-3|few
TGTGCCAGCAGCTTAAGCGGGAGACTGGGAGATACGCAGTATTTT
CASSLSGRLGDTQYF
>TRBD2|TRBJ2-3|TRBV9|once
TGTGCCAGCAGCGTAGGGGGGGGGACTAGCGGGAAAGATACGCAGTATTTT
CASSVGGGTSGKDTQYF
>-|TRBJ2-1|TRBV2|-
TGTGCCAGCAGGGGACTTACTAGCAGCTCCTACAATGAGCAGTTCTTC
CASRGLTSSSYNEQFF
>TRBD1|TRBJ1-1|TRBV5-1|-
TGCGCCAGCAGCCGGACAGGAGGGAACACTGAAGCTTTCTTT
CASSRTGGNTEAFF
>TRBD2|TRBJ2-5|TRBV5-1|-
TGCGCCAGCAGGGACCTAAGGGCGGGAGTACAAGAGACCCAGTACTTC
CASRDLRAGVQETQYF
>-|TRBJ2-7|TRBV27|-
TGTGCCAGCAGTTCCTGGGATCTGGGAGGCGAGCAGTACTTC
CASSSWDLGGEQYF
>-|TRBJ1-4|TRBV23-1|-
TGCGCCAGCGTTCACCTCCAGGGGCTAGGGGATGAAAAACTGTTTTTT
CASVHLQGLGDEKLFF
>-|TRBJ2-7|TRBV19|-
TGCCGACCAGGGCTGACCTACGAGCAGTACTTC
CRPGLTYEQYF
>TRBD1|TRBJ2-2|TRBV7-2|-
TGTGCCAGCAGCTGGGACAGGAACACCGGGGAGCTGTTTTTT
CASSWDRNTGELFF
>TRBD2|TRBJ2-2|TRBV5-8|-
TGTGCCAGCAGCCTGACTAGCGGGACTTGGGGGGAGCTGTTTTTT
CASSLTSGTWGELFF
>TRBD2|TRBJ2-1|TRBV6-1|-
TGTGCCAGCAGTGCGACTAGCAGGAATGAGCAGTTCTTC
CASSATSRNEQFF
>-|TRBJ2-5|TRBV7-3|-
TGTGCCAGCAGCCCGTCGACAGGCCCCCAAGAGACCCAGTACTTC
CASSPSTGPQETQYF
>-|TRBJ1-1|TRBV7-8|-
TGTGCCAGCAGCGCAACAGGTCGGAGCACTGAAGCTTTCTTT
CASSATGRSTEAFF
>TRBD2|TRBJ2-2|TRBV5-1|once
TGCGCCAGCAGCTTGGCGCTAGCGGGAGTTACCGGGGAGCTGTTTTTT
CASSLALAGVTGELFF
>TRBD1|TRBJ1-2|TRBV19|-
TGTGCCAGTAGTATGGGGACAGGGGTTGGCTACACCTTC
CASSMGTGVGYTF
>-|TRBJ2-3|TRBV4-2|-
TGTGCCAGCAGCCTGGGACACCTCATGTGGGATACGCAGTATTTT
CASSLGHLMWDTQYF
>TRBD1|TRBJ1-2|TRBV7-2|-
TGTGCCAGCAGCTTCACCGGGACAGGGGGCTATAGAAACTATGGCTACACCTTC
CASSFTGTGGYRNYGYTF
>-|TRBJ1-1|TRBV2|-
TGTGCCAGCAGTGAGCTATACCAGAACACTGAAGCTTTCTTT
CASSELYQNTEAFF
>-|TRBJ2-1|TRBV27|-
TGTGCCAGCAGTTTCAAATGGGAGAGCTCCTACAATGAGCAGTTCTTC
CASSFKWESSYNEQFF
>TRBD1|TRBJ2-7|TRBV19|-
TGTGCCAGTAGCACCCGGGACAGGGGTCTACAATTCACCTACGAGCAGTACTTC
CASSTRDRGLQFTYEQYF
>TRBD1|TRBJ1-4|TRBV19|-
TGTGCCAGTAGTATTTCAGATTCGGCGGGACAGGCGGGAAAACTGTTTTTT
CASSISDSAGQAGKLFF
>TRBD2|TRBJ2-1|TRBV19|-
TGTGCCAGTACCCCTCTAGCGGGAGATTACAATGAGCAGTTCTTC
CASTPLAGDYNEQFF
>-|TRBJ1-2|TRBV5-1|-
TGCGCCAGCAGCAATGCAGGCCCATGGATCTATGGCTACACCTTC
CASSNAGPWIYGYTF
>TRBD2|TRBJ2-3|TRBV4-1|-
TGCGCCAGCAGCCGCGGCGGGAGTAGAGATACGCAGTATTTT
CASSRGGSRDTQYF
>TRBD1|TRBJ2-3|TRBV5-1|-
TGCGCCAGCAGCTTCAATCGACAGGGGGCGATGGATACGCAGTATTTT
CASSFNRQGAMDTQYF
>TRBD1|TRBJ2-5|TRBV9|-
TGTGCCAGCAGCGTAGCCCAGGGGGCCGAGACCCAGTACTTC
CASSVAQGAETQYF
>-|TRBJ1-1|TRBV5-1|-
TGCGCCAGCACCGCTGGGGGGATCACTGAAGCTTTCTTT
CASTAGGITEAFF
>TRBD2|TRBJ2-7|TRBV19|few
TGTGCCAGTAGTACCCTAGCGGGAGGAAGCTACGAGCAGTACTTC
CASSTLAGGSYEQYF
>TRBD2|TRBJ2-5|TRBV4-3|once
TGCGCCAGCAGCCAAGAAGGAACTAGCGGCAGGTACTTC
CASSQEGTSGRYF
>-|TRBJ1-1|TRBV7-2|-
TGTGCCAGCAGCTCACAGATGAACACTGAAGCTTTCTTT
CASSSQMNTEAFF
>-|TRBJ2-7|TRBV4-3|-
TGCGCCAGCAGCCAAGATTTGAGGGAAGGTCACGAGCAGTACTTC
CASSQDLREGHEQYF
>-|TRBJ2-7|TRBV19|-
TGTGCCAGTAGTCTGCGGTATCTCTTCCCCGGCGGTACACAATCCTACTCCTACGAGCAGTACTTC
CASSLRYLFPGGTQSYSYEQYF